A selection of T cell receptor beta chains follows, all from one sample in a study of T cells in Graves' hyperthyroidism and ophthalmopathy. TCRdb redid the calling of the multiplex PCR reads with MiXCR, one entry per CDR3 protein. The sample includes under 550,000 distinct CDR3 sequences, about 20% of them seen just once. The sequenced sample consisted of blood. All receptors derive from a man aged 40-49 years with Graves' ophthalmopathy. Each CDR3 is given with its conserved first and last residue. The D gene is left open where the match is weak. Clone size appears in some rows only: once, few, many, or a class for an expanded clone.

j_call: TRBJ1-1
d_call: .
v_call: TRBV2
clone_size: many
cdr3_length: 13
cdr3_aa: CGSVGHMNTEAFF
cdr3_nt: TGTGGCAGCGTGGGGCACATGAACACTGAAGCTTTCTTT

j_call: TRBJ1-1
d_call: TRBD1
v_call: TRBV10-3
clone_size: many
cdr3_length: 15
cdr3_aa: CAISDQQGKYAEAFF
cdr3_nt: TGTGCCATCAGTGACCAACAGGGGAAGTATGCTGAAGCTTTCTTT

j_call: TRBJ2-3
d_call: TRBD2
v_call: TRBV7-2
clone_size: many
cdr3_length: 15
cdr3_aa: CASSLEGLDTDTQYF
cdr3_nt: TGTGCCAGCAGCTTAGAGGGACTAGACACAGATACGCAGTATTTT

j_call: TRBJ1-1
d_call: .
v_call: TRBV4-1
clone_size: .
cdr3_length: 15
cdr3_aa: CASSQDRQHGTEAFF
cdr3_nt: TGCGCCAGCAGCCAAGATCGGCAGCATGGGACTGAAGCTTTCTTT

j_call: TRBJ2-3
d_call: .
v_call: TRBV20-1
clone_size: many
cdr3_length: 13
cdr3_aa: CSAETGPTDTQYF
cdr3_nt: TGCAGTGCAGAGACAGGACCCACAGATACGCAGTATTTT

j_call: TRBJ2-5
d_call: .
v_call: TRBV28
clone_size: .
cdr3_length: 13
cdr3_aa: CASSFPARETQYF
cdr3_nt: TGTGCCAGCAGTTTCCCGGCCCGAGAGACCCAGTACTTC

j_call: TRBJ2-2
d_call: .
v_call: TRBV5-1
clone_size: .
cdr3_length: 13
cdr3_aa: CASSGESTGELFF
cdr3_nt: TGCGCCAGCAGTGGGGAGTCGACCGGGGAGCTGTTTTTT

j_call: TRBJ1-2
d_call: TRBD1
v_call: TRBV6-1
clone_size: .
cdr3_length: 15
cdr3_aa: CASSFGGQGKHGYTF
cdr3_nt: TGTGCCAGCAGTTTTGGGGGACAGGGGAAGCATGGCTACACCTTC

j_call: TRBJ1-1
d_call: .
v_call: TRBV12-3/TRBV12-4
clone_size: .
cdr3_length: 13
cdr3_aa: CASIGPKGTEAFF
cdr3_nt: TGTGCCAGCATCGGACCGAAGGGCACTGAAGCTTTCTTT

j_call: TRBJ1-6
d_call: TRBD1
v_call: TRBV28
clone_size: .
cdr3_length: 18
cdr3_aa: CASSPGTGLGSYNSPLHF
cdr3_nt: TGTGCCAGCAGTCCCGGGACAGGGTTGGGCTCCTATAATTCACCCCTCCACTTT

j_call: TRBJ2-1
d_call: .
v_call: TRBV6-5
clone_size: .
cdr3_length: 19
cdr3_aa: CASSSQLGSTITFGNEQFF
cdr3_nt: TGTGCCAGCAGTTCCCAACTCGGATCGACTATAACATTTGGCAATGAGCAGTTCTTC

j_call: TRBJ2-2
d_call: .
v_call: TRBV4-3
clone_size: .
cdr3_length: 14
cdr3_aa: CASSQRDDTGELFF
cdr3_nt: TGCGCCAGCAGCCAAAGGGACGACACCGGGGAGCTGTTTTTT

j_call: TRBJ2-7
d_call: TRBD1
v_call: TRBV7-3
clone_size: .
cdr3_length: 14
cdr3_aa: CASSRGTDGYEQYF
cdr3_nt: TGTGCCAGCAGCCGAGGGACAGATGGGTACGAGCAGTACTTC

j_call: TRBJ2-1
d_call: .
v_call: TRBV2
clone_size: many
cdr3_length: 15
cdr3_aa: CVCRRSDRSYNEQFF
cdr3_nt: TGTGTATGTCGGAGGAGTGATAGGTCCTACAATGAGCAGTTCTTC

j_call: TRBJ1-6
d_call: .
v_call: TRBV7-2
clone_size: many
cdr3_length: 14
cdr3_aa: CASSLSSYNSPLHF
cdr3_nt: TGTGCCAGCAGCTTGAGCTCCTATAATTCACCCCTCCACTTT

j_call: TRBJ1-3
d_call: .
v_call: TRBV6-5
clone_size: .
cdr3_length: 14
cdr3_aa: CASSFAGSGNTIYF
cdr3_nt: TGTGCCAGCAGTTTTGCGGGCTCTGGAAACACCATATATTTT

j_call: TRBJ2-2
d_call: .
v_call: TRBV4-3
clone_size: few
cdr3_length: 14
cdr3_aa: CASSQEDRTGELFF
cdr3_nt: TGCGCCAGCAGCCAAGAAGACCGTACCGGGGAGCTGTTTTTT

j_call: TRBJ1-4
d_call: TRBD1
v_call: TRBV28
clone_size: .
cdr3_length: 15
cdr3_aa: CASSGAGTGSEKLFF
cdr3_nt: TGTGCCAGCAGTGGGGCCGGGACAGGGAGTGAAAAACTGTTTTTT

j_call: TRBJ1-6
d_call: .
v_call: TRBV20-1
clone_size: few
cdr3_length: 15
cdr3_aa: CSAQGPSARNSPLHF
cdr3_nt: TGCAGTGCCCAAGGACCCAGCGCCCGTAATTCACCCCTCCACTTT

j_call: TRBJ2-3
d_call: TRBD2
v_call: TRBV5-4
clone_size: few
cdr3_length: 19
cdr3_aa: CASSGKGLAGGQYTDTQYF
cdr3_nt: TGTGCCAGCAGCGGCAAGGGACTAGCGGGGGGACAGTACACAGATACGCAGTATTTT

j_call: TRBJ1-2
d_call: .
v_call: TRBV5-1
clone_size: .
cdr3_length: 14
cdr3_aa: CASSFHEQGYGYTF
cdr3_nt: TGCGCCAGCAGCTTCCACGAACAGGGATATGGCTACACCTTC

j_call: TRBJ2-3
d_call: .
v_call: TRBV5-1
clone_size: .
cdr3_length: 13
cdr3_aa: CAGSPGGTDTQYF
cdr3_nt: TGCGCCGGCAGCCCTGGAGGCACAGATACGCAGTATTTT